This record looks at one T cell receptor (beta chain) sequence and its context. The antigen remains undetermined. The germline gene is not matched at one end of the junction; a read error may be the cause. This record comes from a study of T cell repertoires in cytomegalovirus infection. About the study: Both recently identified HLA-C-restricted and well-studied HLA-B-restricted CMV epitopes were used in the study. Indications of both CMV infection and matching HLA type were provided by public TCR beta signatures.

Points from the study as a whole: HLA-C-restricted CMV-specific TCR beta clonotypes were dominant in the ex vivo response. Of the TCR beta families, the public ones yielded a cumulative frequency that identified carriers of CMV plus the relevant HLA.

TCRdb itself ran the reads through MiXCR, one entry per CDR3 protein. The table has approximately 73,000 distinct CDR3 sequences, roughly 40% seen once. Germline V lookup: CDR1 MNHEY, CDR2 SMNVEV (reference sequence). CDR3 size: 13 residues. The chain joins TRBV27 to TRBJ2-1, with D uncertain. This TCR came from a human donor in good health (CMV status not recorded). Some clones in this sample may be carry-over from other donors' samples. The specimen was CD8+ T cells from cultured PBMCs, collected from culture after CMV antigen stimulation. The CDR3: CASSFGPYDEQFF. The CDR3 DNA follows: TGTGCCAGCAGTTTCGGTCCCTACGATGAGCAGTTCTTC.